This T cell receptor (beta chain) was identified during a study of CD8+ T cells in alopecia areata. Study-wide context: Tofacitinib administration to treated patients was oral, at 5 to 10 mg twice daily.

This clone has only a few counts. Its antigen remains unidentified. Findings and limits, study-wide: The study found higher clonality in lesional than normal scalp, especially in alopecia totalis/universalis.

As for treatment: oral pan-JAK inhibitor, 5-10 mg twice daily. Peripheral blood and lesional scalp punch biopsies came from alopecia areata patients. PBMCs yielded sorted CD4+ and CD8+ T cells. TCR sequencing used cDNA made by reverse transcription of extracted RNA. Produced via immunoSEQ multiplex PCR; TCRdb's table is partial and in-frame only. The sample yields 150,000 or so clones, about two thirds seen once. V lost 3 bases and J lost 2; bases outside the gene matches: 4. CDR3 size: 15 residues. In germline, CDR1 is SGHAT, CDR2 FQDESV (reference sequence). The sample was CD4+ T cells sorted from blood, taken at week 4, from a patient treated with tofacitinib. The rearrangement links TRBV11-1 to TRBJ2-7; 10 bases match TRBD1. This TCR was recovered from a human donor with alopecia areata. CDR3 in amino acids: CASSLGDRGPYEQYF. The CDR3 nucleotides are TGTGCCAGCAGCTTGGGGGACAGGGGCCCCTACGAGCAGTACTTC.